This entry lists 9 T cell receptor beta chains sequenced from one sample in a study of OX40 agonist ivuxolimab in advanced cancers. Clones were read by immunoSEQ multiplex PCR, and TCRdb kept only the in-frame ones, dropping some. Of 75,000 to 80,000 clones listed, 94% are singletons. Sample: CD4+ or CD8+ T cells sorted from blood, taken in a trial of the OX40 agonist ivuxolimab. Receptor source: an adult with an advanced solid tumor such as melanoma, head and neck, liver or kidney cancer.

This chain joins TRBV21-1 and TRBJ1-5; TRBD1 is the table's D call and was not checked against the DNA. TRBV21-1 is a recognized pseudogene. This CDR3 contains 16 residues. CDR3 nucleotide sequence: TGTGCCAGCAGCAGTAGAGAGGGGGCGTCCCGGCAGCCCCAGCATTTT. Its translation is CASSSREGASRQPQHF.

This clone was seen just once. The chain combines TRBV5-1 with TRBJ1-3, with 7 bases identical to TRBD1. The CDR3 spans 17 residues. The junction had 16 bases not matched to a gene; V was cut back by 4 bases and J by 6 bases. CDR1 and CDR2 (germline): SGHRS, YFSETQ. The CDR3 DNA follows: TGCGCCAGCAGCCCGCCTAGGGTGGGGACAGATGAAAACACCATATATTTT. As protein: CASSPPRVGTDENTIYF.

The genes are TRBV7-6 and TRBJ1-4, with D possibly TRBD1 on 5 matching bases. V lost 2 bases, J lost 5 bases, and 15 bases lay in between. CDR1 SGHVS and CDR2 FNYEAQ come from the germline V gene. The CDR3 runs to 16 residues. The CDR3 reads CASSLSTRGPNEKLFF. CDR3 DNA sequence: TGTGCCAGCAGCTTATCAACCCGGGGCCCAAATGAAAAACTGTTTTTT.

CDR3 in amino acids: CASSLRGHTEAFF. In nucleotides, the CDR3 is TGTGCCAGCAGTCTCAGGGGACACACTGAAGCTTTCTTT. This chain uses TRBV28 with TRBJ1-1; possibly TRBD1 for D (6 bases). The CDR3 length is 13 residues. V gave up 5 bases and J gave up 3 bases, with 10 bases separating them. Germline CDR1 is MDHEN and CDR2 is SYDVKM.

The V and J genes are TRBV7-9 and TRBJ1-2, with 9 bases that match TRBD1. The CDR3 consists of 16 residues. From germline, CDR1 is SEHNR and CDR2 FQNEAQ (reference sequence). The V gene end was trimmed by 5 bases and the J gene end by 2 bases; junction bases not matched to a gene: 9. In DNA, the CDR3 is TGTGCCAGCAGCCTTACAGGGGGCCCTCGGAACTATGGCTACACCTTC. Translation: CASSLTGGPRNYGYTF.

The genes are TRBV28 and TRBJ1-1; a weak D match, TRBD1 (5 bases). Trimming shortened V by 6 bases and J by 1 base, and 15 bases separated the two germline ends. The CDR3 is 15 amino acids. The germline V gene encodes CDR1 MDHEN and CDR2 SYDVKM. The chain's CDR3 is CASSLGTSWNTEAFF. The CDR3 coding sequence is TGTGCCAGCAGCCTCGGGACTTCTTGGAACACTGAAGCTTTCTTT.

The chain carries TRBV6-5 and TRBJ2-7; 11 bases are shared with TRBD1. Germline CDR1 reads MNHEY; CDR2 reads SVGAGI. CDR3 size: 15 residues. J lost 2 bases, V lost 5 bases, and 5 bases had no gene match. The CDR3 loop is CASSPPGQGAYEQYF. The DNA for the CDR3 is TGTGCCAGCAGTCCTCCGGGACAGGGGGCCTACGAGCAGTACTTC.

This clone has just one count. The chain couples TRBV6-5 to TRBJ2-7; a weak D match, TRBD1 (5 bases). Germline V gene sequence: CDR1 MNHEY, CDR2 SVGAGI. The V end was cut by 0 bases, the J end by 0 bases, with 12 bases between. The CDR3 runs to 16 residues. CDR3 region: CASSYSSTGISYEQYF. CDR3 bases: TGTGCCAGCAGTTACTCAAGTACAGGCATCTCCTACGAGCAGTACTTC.

The genes are TRBV27 and TRBJ1-5, with D possibly matching TRBD1 (6 bases). CDR3 length equals 14 residues. V was cut by 8 bases and J by 0 bases, with 11 bases left in between. CDR1 MNHEY and CDR2 SMNVEV come from the germline V gene (reference sequence). The CDR3, as DNA: TGTGCCAGCCGACAGGCTAGTAGCAATCAGCCCCAGCATTTT. Amino acid sequence: CASRQASSNQPQHF.